Detailed here is one T cell receptor beta chain. Its antigen is unidentified. The CDR3 runs to 14 residues. The V gene's germline CDR1 is KGHSH and CDR2 LQKENI. V shed 7 bases and J shed 1 base, with 13 bases lying between them. Before the COVID-19 pandemic, during about 2010-2019, CD4+ T cells were taken from unexposed donors. The cells were cultured for about ten days before CD4+ T cells were isolated. Half the medium was replaced with IL-2 medium on days 3 and 7. These data originate in a study of CD4 T cells in relation to SARS-CoV-2 and coronaviruses. Study-level background: After less than 11 days of antigen culture, PBMC TCR beta CDR3s were sequenced.

Clones were read by immunoSEQ multiplex PCR, and TCRdb kept only the in-frame ones, dropping some. The profile covers about 22,000 clones, with around 80% appearing a single time and 17% taken by the ten largest. Sequenced: CD4+ T cells from PBMCs, cultured in vitro. The genes are TRBV18 and TRBJ1-1, with a weak D call TRBD1 (5 bases). This clonotype originated in a human donor in good health. The CDR3 is CASLAGLENTEAFF. CDR3 coding DNA: TGTGCCAGCTTGGCAGGGCTAGAGAACACTGAAGCTTTCTTT.